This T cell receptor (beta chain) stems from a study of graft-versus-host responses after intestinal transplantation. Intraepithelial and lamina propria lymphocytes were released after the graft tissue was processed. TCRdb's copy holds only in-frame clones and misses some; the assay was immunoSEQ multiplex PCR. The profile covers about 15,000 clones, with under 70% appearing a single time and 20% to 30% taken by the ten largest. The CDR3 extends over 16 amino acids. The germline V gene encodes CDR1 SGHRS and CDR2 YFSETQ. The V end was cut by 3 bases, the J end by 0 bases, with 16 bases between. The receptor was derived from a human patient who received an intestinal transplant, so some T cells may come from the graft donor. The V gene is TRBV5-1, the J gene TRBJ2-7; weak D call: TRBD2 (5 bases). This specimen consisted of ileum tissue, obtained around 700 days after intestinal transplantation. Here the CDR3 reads CASSYAGLAPSYEQYF. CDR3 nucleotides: TGCGCCAGCAGCTACGCGGGCCTAGCCCCCTCCTACGAGCAGTACTTC.